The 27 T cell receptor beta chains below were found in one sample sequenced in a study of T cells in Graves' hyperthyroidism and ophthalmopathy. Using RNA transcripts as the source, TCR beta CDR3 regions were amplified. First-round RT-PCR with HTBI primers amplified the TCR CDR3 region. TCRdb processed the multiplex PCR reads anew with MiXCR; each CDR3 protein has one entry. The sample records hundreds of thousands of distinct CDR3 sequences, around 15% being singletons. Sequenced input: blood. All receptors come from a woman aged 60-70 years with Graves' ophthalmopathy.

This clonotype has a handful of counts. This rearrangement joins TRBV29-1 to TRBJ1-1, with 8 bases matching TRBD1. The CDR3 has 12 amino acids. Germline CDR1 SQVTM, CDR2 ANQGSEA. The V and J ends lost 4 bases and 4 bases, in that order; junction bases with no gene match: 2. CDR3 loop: CSVGTGITEAFF. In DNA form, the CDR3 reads TGCAGCGTTGGGACAGGGATCACTGAAGCTTTCTTT.

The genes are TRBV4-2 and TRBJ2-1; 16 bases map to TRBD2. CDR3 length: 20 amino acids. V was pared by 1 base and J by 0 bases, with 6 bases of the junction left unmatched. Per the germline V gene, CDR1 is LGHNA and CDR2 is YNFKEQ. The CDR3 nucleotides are TGTGCCAGCAGCCAAGTGGGACTAGCGGGAGGGCCTAACTCCTACAATGAGCAGTTCTTC. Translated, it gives CASSQVGLAGGPNSYNEQFF.

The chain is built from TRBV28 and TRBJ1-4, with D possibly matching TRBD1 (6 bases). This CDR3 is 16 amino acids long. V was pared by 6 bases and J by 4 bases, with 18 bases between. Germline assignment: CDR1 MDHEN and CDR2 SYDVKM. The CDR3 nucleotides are TGTGCCAGCAGGACACCCGTGAGGGGGTTTAATGAAAAACTGTTTTTT. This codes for CASRTPVRGFNEKLFF.

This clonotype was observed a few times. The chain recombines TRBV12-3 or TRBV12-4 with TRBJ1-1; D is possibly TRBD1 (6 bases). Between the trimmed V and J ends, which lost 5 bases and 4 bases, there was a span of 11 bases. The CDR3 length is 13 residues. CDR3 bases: TGTGCCAGCAGTACAGGGTTCCCCACTGAAGCTTTCTTT. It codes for CASSTGFPTEAFF.

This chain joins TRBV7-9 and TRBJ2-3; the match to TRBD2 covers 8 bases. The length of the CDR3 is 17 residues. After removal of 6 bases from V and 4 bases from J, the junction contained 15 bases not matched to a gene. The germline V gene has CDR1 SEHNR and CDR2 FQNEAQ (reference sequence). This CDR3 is CASSPRLSGSVSDTQYF. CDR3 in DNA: TGTGCCAGCAGTCCCCGACTCAGCGGGAGTGTGTCAGATACGCAGTATTTT.

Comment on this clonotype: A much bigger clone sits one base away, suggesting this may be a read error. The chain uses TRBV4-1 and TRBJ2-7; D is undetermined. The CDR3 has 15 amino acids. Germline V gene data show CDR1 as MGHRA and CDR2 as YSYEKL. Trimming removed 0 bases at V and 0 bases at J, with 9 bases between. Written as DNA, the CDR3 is TGCGCCAGCAGCCAAGATTGGATTAGCTCCTACGAGCAGTACTTC. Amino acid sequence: CASSQDWISSYEQYF.

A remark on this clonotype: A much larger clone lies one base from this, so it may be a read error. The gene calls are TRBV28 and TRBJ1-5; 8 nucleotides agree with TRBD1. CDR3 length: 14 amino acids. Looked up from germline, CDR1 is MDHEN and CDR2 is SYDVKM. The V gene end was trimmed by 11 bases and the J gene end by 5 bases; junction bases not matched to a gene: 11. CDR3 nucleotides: TGTGCCGACTCGCCGACAGGGGTTGATCAGCCCCAGCATTTT. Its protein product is CADSPTGVDQPQHF.

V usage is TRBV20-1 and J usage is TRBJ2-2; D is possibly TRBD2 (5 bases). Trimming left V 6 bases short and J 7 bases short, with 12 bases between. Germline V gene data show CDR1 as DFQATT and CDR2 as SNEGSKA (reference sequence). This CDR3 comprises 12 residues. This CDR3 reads CSAGKLGGELFF. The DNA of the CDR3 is TGCAGTGCCGGGAAACTCGGCGGGGAGCTGTTTTTT.

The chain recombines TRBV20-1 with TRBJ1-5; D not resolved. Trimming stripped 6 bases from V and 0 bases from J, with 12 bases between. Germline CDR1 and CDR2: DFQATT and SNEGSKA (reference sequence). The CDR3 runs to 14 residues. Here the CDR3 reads CSALGRISNQPQHF. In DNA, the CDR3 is TGCAGTGCCCTCGGCCGCATTAGCAATCAGCCCCAGCATTTT.

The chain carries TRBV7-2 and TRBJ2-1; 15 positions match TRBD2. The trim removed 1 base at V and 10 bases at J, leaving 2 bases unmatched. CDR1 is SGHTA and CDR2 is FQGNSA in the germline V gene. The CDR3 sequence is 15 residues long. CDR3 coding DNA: TGTGCCAGCAGCTTAGGGGGACTAGCGGGAGGAGAGCAGTTCTTC. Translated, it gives CASSLGGLAGGEQFF.

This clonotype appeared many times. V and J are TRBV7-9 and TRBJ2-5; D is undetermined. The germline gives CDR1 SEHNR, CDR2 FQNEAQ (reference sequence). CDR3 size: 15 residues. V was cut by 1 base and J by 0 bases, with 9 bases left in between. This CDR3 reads CASSLGGNHQETQYF. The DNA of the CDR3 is TGTGCCAGCAGCTTAGGTGGGAATCACCAAGAGACCCAGTACTTC.

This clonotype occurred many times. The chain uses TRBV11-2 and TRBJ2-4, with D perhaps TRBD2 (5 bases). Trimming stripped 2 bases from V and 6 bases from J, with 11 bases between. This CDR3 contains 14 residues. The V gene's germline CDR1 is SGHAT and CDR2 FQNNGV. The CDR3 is CASSLTDSANIQYF. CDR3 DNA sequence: TGTGCCAGCAGCTTAACAGATAGCGCAAACATTCAGTACTTC.

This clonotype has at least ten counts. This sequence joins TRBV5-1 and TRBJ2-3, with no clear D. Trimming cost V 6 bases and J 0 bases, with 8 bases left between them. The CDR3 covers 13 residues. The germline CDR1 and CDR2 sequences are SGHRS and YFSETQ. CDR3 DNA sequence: TGCGCCAGCACCAAGGACAGCACAGATACGCAGTATTTT. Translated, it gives CASTKDSTDTQYF.

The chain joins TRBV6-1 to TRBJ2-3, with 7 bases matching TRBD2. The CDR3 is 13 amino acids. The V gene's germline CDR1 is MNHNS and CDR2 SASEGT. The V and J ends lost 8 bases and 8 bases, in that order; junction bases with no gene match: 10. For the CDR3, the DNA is TGTGCCAGCCCAGCCCCGGGGGGTGGTACGCAGTATTTT. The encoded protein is CASPAPGGGTQYF.

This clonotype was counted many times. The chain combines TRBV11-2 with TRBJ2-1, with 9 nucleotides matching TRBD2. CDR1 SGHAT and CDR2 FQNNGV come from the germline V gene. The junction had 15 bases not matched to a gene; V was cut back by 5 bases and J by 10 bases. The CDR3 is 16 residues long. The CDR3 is CASSPFVVAGAREQFF. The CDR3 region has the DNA TGTGCCAGCAGCCCCTTCGTCGTAGCGGGAGCTCGAGAGCAGTTCTTC.

The CDR3 DNA is TGTGCCAGCAGCTCCGGGGGTCGATTCACCGGGGAGCTGTTTTTT. It codes for CASSSGGRFTGELFF. The chain couples TRBV7-9 to TRBJ2-2; D may be TRBD2 (6 bases). Germline V gives CDR1 SEHNR, CDR2 FQNEAQ (reference sequence). There are 15 residues in the CDR3. V was clipped by 4 bases and J by 4 bases, with 13 bases between them.

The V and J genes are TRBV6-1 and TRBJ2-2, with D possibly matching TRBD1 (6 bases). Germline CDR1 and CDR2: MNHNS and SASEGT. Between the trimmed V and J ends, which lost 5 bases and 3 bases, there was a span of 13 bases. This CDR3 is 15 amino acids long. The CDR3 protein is CASSNGGFYTGELFF. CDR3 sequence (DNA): TGTGCCAGCAGTAATGGGGGCTTCTACACCGGGGAGCTGTTTTTT.

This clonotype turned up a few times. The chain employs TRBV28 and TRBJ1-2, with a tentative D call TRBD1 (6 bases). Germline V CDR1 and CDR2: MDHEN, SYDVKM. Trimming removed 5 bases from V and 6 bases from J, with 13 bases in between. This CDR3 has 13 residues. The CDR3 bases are TGTGCCAGCAGTACCACAGGGCTTAATGGCTACACCTTC. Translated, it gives CASSTTGLNGYTF.

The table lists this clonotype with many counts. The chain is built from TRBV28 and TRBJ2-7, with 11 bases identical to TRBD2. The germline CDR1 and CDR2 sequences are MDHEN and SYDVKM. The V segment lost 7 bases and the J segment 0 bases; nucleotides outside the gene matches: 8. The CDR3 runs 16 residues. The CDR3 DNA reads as TGTGCCAGCAATACTCAGGGACTAGCGGACTCCTACGAGCAGTACTTC. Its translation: CASNTQGLADSYEQYF.

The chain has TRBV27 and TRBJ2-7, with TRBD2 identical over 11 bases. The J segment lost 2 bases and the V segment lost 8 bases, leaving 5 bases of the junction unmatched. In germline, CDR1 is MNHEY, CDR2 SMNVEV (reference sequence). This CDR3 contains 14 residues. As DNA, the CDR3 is TGTGCCAGCGAACTAGCGGGAGATCCCTACGAGCAGTACTTC. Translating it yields CASELAGDPYEQYF.

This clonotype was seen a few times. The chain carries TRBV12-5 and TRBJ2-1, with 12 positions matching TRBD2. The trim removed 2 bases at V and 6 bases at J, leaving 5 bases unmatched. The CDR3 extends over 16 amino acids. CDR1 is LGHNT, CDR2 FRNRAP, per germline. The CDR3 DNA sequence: TGTGCTAGTGGTTTGTACGTGACTAGCGGGAGCAATGAGCAGTTCTTC. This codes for CASGLYVTSGSNEQFF.

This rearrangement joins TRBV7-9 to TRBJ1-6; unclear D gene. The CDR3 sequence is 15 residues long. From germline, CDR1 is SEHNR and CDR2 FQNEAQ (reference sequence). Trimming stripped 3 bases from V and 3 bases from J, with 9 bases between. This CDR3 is CASSFVTNYNSPLHF. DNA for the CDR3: TGTGCCAGCAGCTTCGTGACAAACTATAATTCACCCCTCCACTTT.

The CDR3 here is CASSQSPGHPNTEAFF. CDR3 bases: TGCGCCAGCAGCCAATCCCCGGGACACCCGAACACTGAAGCTTTCTTT. The chain combines TRBV4-1 with TRBJ1-1; possibly TRBD1 for D (6 bases). This CDR3 comprises 16 residues. V shed 2 bases and J shed 1 base, with 14 bases lying between them. Germline V gene lookup returns CDR1 MGHRA and CDR2 YSYEKL.

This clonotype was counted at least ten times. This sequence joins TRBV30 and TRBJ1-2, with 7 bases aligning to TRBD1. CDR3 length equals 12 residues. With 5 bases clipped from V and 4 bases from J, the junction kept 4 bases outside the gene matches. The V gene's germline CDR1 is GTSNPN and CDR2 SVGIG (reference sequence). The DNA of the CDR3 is TGTGCCTGGGGACAGGAAGGCTATGGCTACACCTTC. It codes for CAWGQEGYGYTF.

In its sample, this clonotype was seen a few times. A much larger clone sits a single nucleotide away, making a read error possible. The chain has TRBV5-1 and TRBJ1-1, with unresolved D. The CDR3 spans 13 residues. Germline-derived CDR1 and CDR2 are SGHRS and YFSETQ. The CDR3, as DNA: TGCACCAGCAGCTCGCAGCCGAACACTGAAGCTTTCTTT. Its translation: CTSSSQPNTEAFF.

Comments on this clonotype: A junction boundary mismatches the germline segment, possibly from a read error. CDR3 sequence: CASSPLAQNAGELFF. The CDR3 bases are TGCGCCAGCAGCCCACTCGCCCAGAACGCCGGGGAGCTGTTTTTT. The rearrangement links TRBV4-1 to TRBJ2-2, with D uncertain. CDR1 is MGHRA and CDR2 is YSYEKL in the germline V gene. This CDR3 is 15 amino acids long.

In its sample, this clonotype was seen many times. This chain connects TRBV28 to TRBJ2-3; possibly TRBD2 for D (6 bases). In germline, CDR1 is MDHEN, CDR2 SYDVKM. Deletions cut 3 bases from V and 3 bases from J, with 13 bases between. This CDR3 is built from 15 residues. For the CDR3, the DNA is TGTGCCAGCAGTTTCGGAGGAGGGCTGACAGATACGCAGTATTTT. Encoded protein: CASSFGGGLTDTQYF.